The 9 T cell receptor beta chains listed next were all sequenced from one sample in a study of early T cells in non-severe SARS-CoV-2 infection. TCRdb processed the 5' RACE reads anew with MiXCR; each CDR3 protein has one entry. This table holds about 60,000 distinct CDR3 sequences, around 5.2% found once. Sequencing was done on a sample of whole blood. Receptor source: an adult who was a healthcare worker with PCR-confirmed SARS-CoV-2 infection or an uninfected control (not recorded which).

This clonotype was recorded many times. The chain is built from TRBV4-3 and TRBJ1-4; D is undetermined. Trimming shortened V by 4 bases and J by 0 bases, and 15 bases separated the two germline ends. Germline V lookup: CDR1 LGHNA, CDR2 YSLEER. The CDR3 totals 17 residues. CDR3 DNA: TGCGCCAGCAGCCCAGATGTTCCTAGATCAACTAATGAAAAACTGTTTTTT. This gives the protein CASSPDVPRSTNEKLFF.

This clonotype was counted only a few times. The chain links TRBV5-1 to TRBJ2-4, with D possibly TRBD2 on 5 matching bases. The germline CDR1 and CDR2 sequences are SGHRS and YFSETQ. V lost 3 bases, J lost 7 bases, and 14 bases lay in between. The CDR3 has 14 amino acids. The CDR3 loop is CASSSALSGNIQYF. DNA of the CDR3: TGCGCCAGCAGCTCGGCCCTGTCGGGGAACATTCAGTACTTC.

This clonotype was detected many times. V and J are TRBV27 and TRBJ2-4, with 9 positions matching TRBD2. J gave up 0 bases and V 5 bases, and 11 bases lay outside the gene matches. The germline V gene encodes CDR1 MNHEY and CDR2 SMNVEV (reference sequence). The CDR3 contains 18 residues. The CDR3 sequence: CASSRIAGELLAKNIQYF. The CDR3 DNA follows: TGTGCCAGCAGTCGTATAGCGGGAGAACTACTAGCCAAAAACATTCAGTACTTC.

The genes are TRBV9 and TRBJ2-3; D might be TRBD1 (5 bases). There are 20 residues in the CDR3. Trimming removed 4 bases from V and 0 bases from J, with 27 bases in between. CDR1 is SGDLS, CDR2 YYNGEE, per germline. The CDR3 nucleotides read TGTGCCAGCAGCCTTCGGTGGGTACGTTGGACAACCACTAGCACAGATACGCAGTATTTT. Translating it yields CASSLRWVRWTTTSTDTQYF. Supplemented by reference TRBV9 and TRBJ2-3, the full variable domain reads DSGVTQTPKHLITATGQRVTLRCSPRSGDLSVYWYQQSLDQGLQFLIQYYNGEERAKGNILERFSAQQFPDLHSELNLSSLELGDSALYFCASSLRWVRWTTTSTDTQYFGPGTRLTVL.

The table lists this clonotype with a few counts. V usage is TRBV7-2 and J usage is TRBJ1-5; 7 nucleotides line up with TRBD1. The CDR3 length is 15 residues. J gave up 2 bases and V 3 bases, and 4 bases lay outside the gene matches. Germline CDR1 SGHTA, CDR2 FQGNSA. DNA of the CDR3: TGTGCCAGCAGCTTTACCGGACAGGGCAATCAGCCCCAGCATTTT. It encodes CASSFTGQGNQPQHF.

In this sample, this clonotype turned up many times. The chain recombines TRBV4-1 with TRBJ2-7; D uncertain. The CDR3 runs 14 residues. Germline-derived CDR1 and CDR2 are MGHRA and YSYEKL. Deletions cut 1 base from V and 6 bases from J, with 13 bases between. CDR3 amino acids: CASSQGTMGFEQYF. CDR3 sequence (DNA): TGCGCCAGCAGCCAAGGTACTATGGGGTTCGAGCAGTACTTC.

This clonotype was counted many times. This chain links TRBV4-2 with TRBJ1-3; 10 bases align to TRBD1. With 1 base clipped from V and 6 bases from J, the junction kept 9 bases outside the gene matches. The CDR3 totals 17 residues. The V gene's germline CDR1 is LGHNA and CDR2 YNFKEQ. CDR3 nucleotides: TGTGCCAGCAGCCAAGGGCCCCGCGGGACAGGGGAAAACACCATATATTTT. It is translated as CASSQGPRGTGENTIYF.

This clonotype turned up a few times. J is TRBJ2-6 and V is TRBV19, with 8 positions matching TRBD1. The germline V gene has CDR1 LNHDA and CDR2 SQIVND (reference sequence). The CDR3 has 18 amino acids. The ends lost 4 bases at V and 4 bases at J; junction bases unmatched: 12. The CDR3 spells CASSTVRQGISGANVLTF. DNA for the CDR3: TGTGCCAGTAGTACCGTCCGACAGGGGATCTCAGGGGCCAACGTCCTGACTTTC.

This clonotype was observed a few times. The V call is TRBV20-1, the J call TRBJ1-5; 11 positions match TRBD1. Trimming at V came to 6 bases and at J to 6 bases, leaving 1 base not matched to a gene. From germline, CDR1 is DFQATT and CDR2 SNEGSKA (reference sequence). The CDR3 contains 12 residues. Written as DNA, the CDR3 is TGCAGTGCCGGACAGGGGGCTCAGCCCCAGCATTTT. Translation: CSAGQGAQPQHF.